This is a list of T cell receptor beta chains from one sample in a study of vaccination and CD4 T cells after COVID-19. These receptors lack a known antigen. TCRdb called the PCR reads again in MiXCR, with one record for every CDR3 protein. The sample shows 15,000 or so distinct CDR3 sequences, roughly 51% of them seen only once. Sequencing used CD4+ T cells from blood, cultured in vitro. The receptors were gathered from a human donor who had recovered from COVID-19. Both conserved end residues are part of each CDR3. D genes are given only for firm matches. Clone size appears in some rows only: once, few, many, or a class for an expanded clone.

TGCGCCAGCAGCTCTGACGGACGTGCGGGCTACGAGCAGTACTTC,CASSSDGRAGYEQYF,TRBJ2-7,-,TRBV5-1,-
TGTGCCAGCCAAACACGAACCAGCAATCAGCCCCAGCATTTT,CASQTRTSNQPQHF,TRBJ1-5,-,TRBV6-2/TRBV6-3,few
TGTGCCAGTAGTACGCGTTCGATAGGGTCTAGCGGCCCTACAGATACGCAGTATTTT,CASSTRSIGSSGPTDTQYF,TRBJ2-3,TRBD2,TRBV19,few
TGCAGTGCTCGGAGAGAAGGGGGGCCGGCTAATGAAAAACTGTTTTTT,CSARREGGPANEKLFF,TRBJ1-4,-,TRBV20-1,-
TGTGCCAGCAGCCGATATAGGACAGGGGGCTCGGGCACAGATACGCAGTATTTT,CASSRYRTGGSGTDTQYF,TRBJ2-3,TRBD1,TRBV7-9,-
TGTGCCAGCAGGAGGCTTAATCAGCCCCAGCATTTT,CASRRLNQPQHF,TRBJ1-5,-,TRBV6-1,-
TGTGCCAGCAGCTCGCCAATTGCCGATGGCTACACCTTC,CASSSPIADGYTF,TRBJ1-2,-,TRBV7-2,-
TGTGCCACCAGCAGAGGGATCAGCGGGGAAGAGACCCAGTACTTC,CATSRGISGEETQYF,TRBJ2-5,TRBD2,TRBV15,few
TGCAGTGCTAGATTCATGAACACTGAAGCTTTCTTT,CSARFMNTEAFF,TRBJ1-1,-,TRBV20-1,few
TGTGCCAGCAGCTTTTTTCCGGAGGACTACGAGCAGTACTTC,CASSFFPEDYEQYF,TRBJ2-7,-,TRBV7-2,-
TGTGCCTGGCGCTTACCGGGACGAAGCAATCAGCCCCAGCATTTT,CAWRLPGRSNQPQHF,TRBJ1-5,-,TRBV30,-
TGTGCCAGCAGCCAAGGTCATTTGAGGTCACCCCTCCACTTT,CASSQGHLRSPLHF,TRBJ1-6,-,TRBV6-1,-
TGTGCCAGCAGGAGGATTGGACAGGGACATAACTATGGCTACACCTTC,CASRRIGQGHNYGYTF,TRBJ1-2,TRBD1,TRBV6-1,-
TGCAGTGCCCGACGAGTAGCGGGCCGCGGGACAGATACGCAGTATTTT,CSARRVAGRGTDTQYF,TRBJ2-3,TRBD2,TRBV20-1,few
TGTGCCAGCAGCTTAAGAGGGGGGACGTCCTACGAGCAGTACTTC,CASSLRGGTSYEQYF,TRBJ2-7,-,TRBV7-2,few
TGTGCCAGTAGTTTCACAGCTGGGGCCAACGTCCTGACTTTC,CASSFTAGANVLTF,TRBJ2-6,-,TRBV19,once
TGCAGTGCTAACCACCGCGGCCGCGCCCCTTTGAACACTGAAGCTTTCTTT,CSANHRGRAPLNTEAFF,TRBJ1-1,-,TRBV20-1,few
TGTGCCAGCAGCGCCCCGGGACTTTACAATGAGCAGTTCTTC,CASSAPGLYNEQFF,TRBJ2-1,-,TRBV7-9,-
TGTGCCAGCAGCCAAGGCACAGGCTATGGCTACACCTTC,CASSQGTGYGYTF,TRBJ1-2,-,TRBV3-1,-
TGTGCCAGCGGTGAACAGGTCTTTCAAAGAAACACTGAAGCTTTCTTT,CASGEQVFQRNTEAFF,TRBJ1-1,-,TRBV12-3/TRBV12-4,once
TGTGCCAGCAGCGAACTAGCGGGGGGAGAGACCCAGTACTTC,CASSELAGGETQYF,TRBJ2-5,TRBD2,TRBV27,few
TGTGCCAGCTCACCATGGGGGGCGTATGTGGAGACCCAGTACTTC,CASSPWGAYVETQYF,TRBJ2-5,-,TRBV18,few
TGTGCCAGCAGCTTTTATGGTAGCGGGGGGGCTACAGATACGCAGTATTTT,CASSFYGSGGATDTQYF,TRBJ2-3,TRBD2,TRBV7-8,-
TGTGCCAGCAGTTCGATTAGCGGGAGCTCCTACAATGAGCAGTTCTTC,CASSSISGSSYNEQFF,TRBJ2-1,TRBD2,TRBV6-5,-
TGTGCCAGCAGCCCCAGCGGTCAGAGTGAGACCCAGTACTTC,CASSPSGQSETQYF,TRBJ2-5,-,TRBV7-2,few
TGTGCCAGCAGGGCGGACAGCGGACAGCCCCAGCATTTT,CASRADSGQPQHF,TRBJ1-5,-,TRBV2,-
TGTGCCAGCAGCAGGACAGGGCTGGACTCACCCCTCCACTTT,CASSRTGLDSPLHF,TRBJ1-6,TRBD1,TRBV11-3,few
TGTGCCAGCAGTTTTAGCTTTATCGAGTCATCTAGCTACACCTTC,CASSFSFIESSSYTF,TRBJ1-2,-,TRBV6-5,few
TGCAGTGCTAGCCCCAGGGCAAATCAGCCCCAGCATTTT,CSASPRANQPQHF,TRBJ1-5,-,TRBV20-1,-
TGTGCCAGCAGTTACGATGGCAATCAGCCCCAGCATTTT,CASSYDGNQPQHF,TRBJ1-5,-,TRBV6-5,few
TGTGCCAGTAGTGTGGCGACATCAGTTACGAAGGCTTTCTTT,CASSVATSVTKAFF,TRBJ1-1,-,TRBV19,-
TGTGCCAGCAGTTATGCGCAGGCCAATGAGCAGTTCTTC,CASSYAQANEQFF,TRBJ2-1,-,TRBV6-5,few
TGCGCCAGCAGCCACGGTCTCCCCCCCCTGGAGCAGTACTTC,CASSHGLPPLEQYF,TRBJ2-7,-,TRBV4-1,-
TGTGCCAGCAGTGAATCCTGGGGGGGACAAGAGACCCAGTACTTC,CASSESWGGQETQYF,TRBJ2-5,TRBD2,TRBV6-1,few
TGTGCCAGCAACTTCGAGGGGGGTCAGCCCCAGCATTTT,CASNFEGGQPQHF,TRBJ1-5,-,TRBV2,-
TGTGCCATCCGGGACGGCCCCGGGAGGATCGGCGGTCCCTACGAGCAGTACTTC,CAIRDGPGRIGGPYEQYF,TRBJ2-7,TRBD2,TRBV10-3,-
TGTGCCAGCAGTTTCCATGGCGGTTTATCCTACGAGCAGTACTTC,CASSFHGGLSYEQYF,TRBJ2-7,-,TRBV27,-
TGTGCCAGCAGCAAACGCCTCGGACTAGCGGGAGATGAGCAGTTCTTC,CASSKRLGLAGDEQFF,TRBJ2-1,TRBD2,TRBV5-6,-
TGCAGTGCTAGCGGTAGCGGGACCTACGAGCAGTACTTC,CSASGSGTYEQYF,TRBJ2-7,TRBD2,TRBV20-1,-
TGTGCCAGCAGCTCGGACCCGTGGGACACTGAAGCTTTCTTT,CASSSDPWDTEAFF,TRBJ1-1,-,TRBV7-2,-
TGTGCCAGCAGTTACTCTGGGAGCACAGATACGCAGTATTTT,CASSYSGSTDTQYF,TRBJ2-3,-,TRBV6-5,few
TGTGCCAGCAGTGCCCGAGGAGGGGACACTGAAGCTTTCTTT,CASSARGGDTEAFF,TRBJ1-1,-,TRBV12-3/TRBV12-4,-
TGTGCCAGCACCTCTCCGGGACGCTACGAGCAGTACTTC,CASTSPGRYEQYF,TRBJ2-7,-,TRBV6-1,-
TGTGCCAGTAGAAACAGGGGGCAAACTGAAGCTTTCTTT,CASRNRGQTEAFF,TRBJ1-1,TRBD1,TRBV19,-
TGTGCCAGCAGCTTAAATCCGGGCAGGGAAGTATCACCCCTCCACTTT,CASSLNPGREVSPLHF,TRBJ1-6,-,TRBV7-6,-
TGTGCCAGGAAGGACAGGGGGAGATACAATCAGCCCCAGCATTTT,CARKDRGRYNQPQHF,TRBJ1-5,TRBD1,TRBV19,-
TGTGCCAGTAGTATATTCGACAGCCCCGACCGTAACTATGGCTACACCTTC,CASSIFDSPDRNYGYTF,TRBJ1-2,-,TRBV19,-
TGCAGTGCTAGAGATCCGACGAGCAATCAGCCCCAGCATTTT,CSARDPTSNQPQHF,TRBJ1-5,-,TRBV20-1,-
TGTGCCAGCAGCTCCTCTTTGAGGGTCCGTCGTGGGGCCAACGTCCTGACTTTC,CASSSSLRVRRGANVLTF,TRBJ2-6,-,TRBV11-2,-
TGCAGTGCTAGACCAGGACGTTTCAGCTCCTATAATTCACCCCTCCACTTT,CSARPGRFSSYNSPLHF,TRBJ1-6,-,TRBV20-1,-